The clone carrying this T cell receptor (beta chain) was seen a single time. This sample was included in a study of T cells in Graves' hyperthyroidism and ophthalmopathy. What was amplified from RNA transcripts were TCR beta CDR3 regions. The primer set for the first-round RT-PCR of the TCR CDR3 was HTBI. TCRdb recomputed calls from the multiplex PCR reads with MiXCR, one row per CDR3 protein. The sample has a few hundred thousand distinct CDR3 sequences; over 15% are singletons. Germline trimming cut 7 bases from V and 1 base from J; bases unmatched to any gene: 9. CDR3 length: 15 residues. What was sequenced was blood. The chain combines TRBV12-3 or TRBV12-4 with TRBJ1-1, with TRBD1 matching over 7 bases. The receptor was derived from a woman in her forties with Graves' ophthalmopathy. CDR3 sequence reads: CASNIRGWENTEAFF. The CDR3 DNA sequence: TGTGCCAGCAACATCAGGGGGTGGGAGAACACTGAAGCTTTCTTT.